A selection of T cell receptor beta chains follows, all from one sample in a study of cytomegalovirus exposure and HLA in healthy donors. Here immunoSEQ multiplex PCR was the method, and the copy in TCRdb shows in-frame clones only, minus some. This repertoire shows about 98,000 clones, 70% to 90% found once; its top ten account for 2.6%. Sequencing was performed on PBMCs. The source of these receptors is a man in his forties or fifties in good health and CMV-seronegative. CDR3s include the opening cysteine and the closing phenylalanine or tryptophan. A D gene is named only where the DNA matches it firmly. Rows give clone size only sometimes, using once, few, many, or a class for an expanded clone.

CDR3 protein	CDR3 DNA	D gene	clone size	V gene	J gene
CATSTGFPYEQYF	TGTGCCACCAGCACCGGGTTCCCCTACGAGCAGTACTTC	NA	NA	TRBV15	TRBJ2-7
CASSVAVRGNGNTIYF	TGTGCCAGCAGCGTAGCGGTCCGCGGAAACGGAAACACCATATATTTT	NA	once	TRBV9	TRBJ1-3
CASSMRTSGANVLTF	TGTGCCAGTAGTATGAGAACCTCTGGGGCCAACGTCCTGACTTTC	NA	NA	TRBV19	TRBJ2-6
CAWSVLGRATGELFF	TGTGCCTGGAGTGTACTAGGAAGGGCCACCGGGGAGCTGTTTTTT	NA	NA	TRBV30	TRBJ2-2
CASSLDRRGENTEAFF	TGCGCCAGCAGCTTGGATCGTCGGGGAGAGAACACTGAAGCTTTCTTT	NA	NA	TRBV5-1	TRBJ1-1
CASSPPGYEQYF	TGTGCCAGCAGTCCCCCGGGGTACGAGCAGTACTTC	NA	NA	TRBV27	TRBJ2-7
CASSAQGNTEAFF	TGTGCCAGCAGTGCACAGGGGAACACTGAAGCTTTCTTT	NA	once	TRBV2	TRBJ1-1
CASSPQSRWAYEQFF	TGTGCCAGCAGTCCGCAGAGTAGATGGGCGTATGAGCAGTTCTTC	NA	NA	TRBV6-6	TRBJ2-1
CASSSGQGAPGEKLFF	TGTGCCAGCAGCTCCGGACAGGGGGCGCCGGGTGAAAAACTGTTTTTT	TRBD1	NA	TRBV5-4	TRBJ1-4
CSADGGAQADTQYF	TGCAGCGCCGACGGGGGGGCTCAGGCAGATACGCAGTATTTT	TRBD2	NA	TRBV29-1	TRBJ2-3
CASSPTSGGAHTQYF	TGTGCCAGCAGTCCGACTAGCGGGGGGGCCCATACGCAGTATTTT	TRBD2	NA	TRBV2	TRBJ2-3
CASLTWTGGSTEAFF	TGTGCCAGCCTAACCTGGACAGGCGGAAGCACTGAAGCTTTCTTT	TRBD1	NA	TRBV2	TRBJ1-1
CATSRDRQGSGYTF	TGTGCCACCAGCAGAGATCGGCAGGGGAGTGGCTACACCTTC	NA	NA	TRBV15	TRBJ1-2
CASRGSRDWRYEQYF	TGTGCCAGCAGGGGATCCCGGGACTGGAGATACGAGCAGTACTTC	NA	NA	TRBV2	TRBJ2-7
CASSQSLDSNYNSPLHF	TGCGCCAGCAGCCAATCCCTGGACAGCAACTATAATTCACCCCTCCACTTT	NA	NA	TRBV4-3	TRBJ1-6
CASSTGQGVDKRNTIYF	TGCGCCAGCAGCACTGGACAGGGGGTGGATAAAAGAAACACCATATATTTT	TRBD1	NA	TRBV4-3	TRBJ1-3
CASIRWEGLDGTEAFF	TGTGCCAGCATACGGTGGGAGGGGCTGGATGGTACTGAAGCTTTCTTT	NA	NA	TRBV6-6	TRBJ1-1
CASSPGTGGNYGYTF	TGTGCCAGCAGCCCAGGGACAGGGGGTAATTATGGCTACACCTTC	TRBD1	NA	TRBV5-4	TRBJ1-2
CASSMAADTQYF	TGTGCCAGTAGTATGGCAGCAGATACGCAGTATTTT	NA	once	TRBV19	TRBJ2-3
CASSLDRGGGQPQHF	TGTGCCAGCAGTTTGGACAGGGGAGGAGGGCAGCCCCAGCATTTT	TRBD1	NA	TRBV2	TRBJ1-5
CASSYFTASGNTIYF	TGTGCCAGCAGTTACTTTACAGCCTCTGGAAACACCATATATTTT	NA	NA	TRBV6-6	TRBJ1-3
CASSQRGGTNNEQFF	TGCGCCAGCAGCCAGCGGGGGGGTACCAACAATGAGCAGTTCTTC	TRBD2	NA	TRBV5-1	TRBJ2-1
CASSRAGAANYGYTF	TGTGCCAGCAGCCGTGCGGGCGCCGCTAACTATGGCTACACCTTC	NA	NA	TRBV7-6	TRBJ1-2
CASSLAVASNTGELFF	TGCGCCAGCAGCTTGGCCGTAGCTTCGAACACCGGGGAGCTGTTTTTT	NA	NA	TRBV5-1	TRBJ2-2
CAWSPPQGSQPQHF	TGTGCCTGGAGTCCGCCACAGGGAAGTCAGCCCCAGCATTTT	NA	once	TRBV30	TRBJ1-5
CASSIAQGFYGYTF	TGTGCCAGTAGTATAGCACAGGGATTCTATGGCTACACCTTC	NA	NA	TRBV19	TRBJ1-2
CAWSVVRRAVSAETQYF	TGTGCCTGGAGTGTGGTACGGAGAGCAGTCTCGGCGGAGACCCAGTACTTC	NA	NA	TRBV30	TRBJ2-5
CASSVVHTDTQYF	TGTGCCAGCAGCGTAGTACACACAGATACGCAGTATTTT	NA	NA	TRBV9	TRBJ2-3
CASSSRRESYEQYF	TGTGCCAGCAGCTCCCGACGGGAATCCTACGAGCAGTACTTC	NA	NA	TRBV6-6	TRBJ2-7
CASSISGGSTDTQYF	TGTGCCAGCAGTATTAGCGGGGGCAGCACAGATACGCAGTATTTT	TRBD2	once	TRBV2	TRBJ2-3
CASSQDLDRGFNSPLHF	TGCGCCAGCAGCCAAGACCTGGACAGGGGGTTTAATTCACCCCTCCACTTT	TRBD1	NA	TRBV4-3	TRBJ1-6
CASGLTSGGARDTQYF	TGTGCTAGTGGTTTGACTAGCGGGGGGGCAAGGGATACGCAGTATTTT	TRBD2	NA	TRBV12-5	TRBJ2-3
CASSEEGQIYGYTF	TGTGCCAGCAGTGAAGAGGGACAGATCTATGGCTACACCTTC	TRBD1	NA	TRBV2	TRBJ1-2
CASSQVHQGNTEAFF	TGCGCCAGCAGCCAAGTGCACCAGGGGAACACTGAAGCTTTCTTT	NA	NA	TRBV4-1	TRBJ1-1
CASSLSGRQPQHF	TGTGCCAGCAGTTTATCAGGTCGGCAGCCCCAGCATTTT	NA	few	TRBV28	TRBJ1-5
CASSVADSSYGYTF	TGTGCCAGCAGCGTAGCTGACAGTTCTTATGGCTACACCTTC	NA	NA	TRBV9	TRBJ1-2
CSSSDTSGGGLWETQYF	TGTTCCAGCAGCGATACTAGCGGGGGGGGACTTTGGGAGACCCAGTACTTC	TRBD2	NA	TRBV7-9	TRBJ2-5